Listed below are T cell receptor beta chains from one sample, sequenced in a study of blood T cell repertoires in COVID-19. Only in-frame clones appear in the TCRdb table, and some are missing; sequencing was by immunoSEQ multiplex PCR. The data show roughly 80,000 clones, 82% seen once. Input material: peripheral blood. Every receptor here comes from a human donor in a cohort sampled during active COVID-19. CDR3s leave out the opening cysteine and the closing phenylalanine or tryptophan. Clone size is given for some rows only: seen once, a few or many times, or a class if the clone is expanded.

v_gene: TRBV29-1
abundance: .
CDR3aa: SVVPTGAPYEQY

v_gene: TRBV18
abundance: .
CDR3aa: ASSPGQGNEQF

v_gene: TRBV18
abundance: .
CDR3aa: ASSLKTGRQYYGYT

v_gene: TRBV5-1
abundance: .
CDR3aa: ASSRGQGAGETQY

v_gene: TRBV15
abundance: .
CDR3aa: ATSPGVGTEAF

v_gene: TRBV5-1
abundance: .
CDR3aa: ASSFSGGLGSYNEQF

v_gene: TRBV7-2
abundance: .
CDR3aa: ASRGFLAGGTDTQY

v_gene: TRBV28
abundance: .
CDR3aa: ASIGGPFNEQF

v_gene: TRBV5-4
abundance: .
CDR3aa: ASSLKGGTDTQY

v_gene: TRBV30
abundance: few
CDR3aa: AWSPNSYEQY

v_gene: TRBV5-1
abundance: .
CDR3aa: ASSPGQLNYEQY

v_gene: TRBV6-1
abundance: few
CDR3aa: ASSERGSYGYT

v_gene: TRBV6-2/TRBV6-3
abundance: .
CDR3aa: ASSYSGGGGNEQF

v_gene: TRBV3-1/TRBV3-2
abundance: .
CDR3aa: ASSQATGGFGTGELF

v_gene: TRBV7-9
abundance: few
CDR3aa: ASSFVEGTEAF

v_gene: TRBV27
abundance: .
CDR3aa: ASSERGFTGDTQY

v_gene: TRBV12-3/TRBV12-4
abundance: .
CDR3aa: ASSLLGGGT

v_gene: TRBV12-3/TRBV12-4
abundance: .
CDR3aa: ASSFGDRYEQY

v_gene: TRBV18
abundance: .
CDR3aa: ASSPQDGGGYT

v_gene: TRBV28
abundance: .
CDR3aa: ASSSAGGQASGYT